The clone carrying this T cell receptor (beta chain) has ten or more counts. Its antigen is as yet unknown. The data were taken from a study of identical twins. Study observations and caveats: In beta out-of-frame sequences, the excess sharing between twins was weaker. A partial confounding effect on zero-insertion analyses could come from invariant MAIT and iNKT cells.

Germline V gene data show CDR1 as SGHAT and CDR2 as FQDESV (reference sequence). This CDR3 spans 20 amino acids. J gave up 3 bases and V 2 bases, and 20 bases lay outside the gene matches. With no exceptions, donors were healthy Caucasians. After template switching added a universal primer site, the resulting cDNA carried unique molecular identifiers. MiXCR, applied by TCRdb to the 5' RACE reads, yields one record per CDR3 protein. The table records around 960,000 distinct CDR3 sequences, about 12% of them present only once. This sample was shared with a second study, whose subject was yellow fever vaccine responses in identical twins.

The receptor was isolated from a woman aged 18-29 years in good health. Material for sequencing was PBMCs. The gene calls are TRBV11-1 and TRBJ2-3, with 7 bases aligning to TRBD2. The CDR3 reads CASSLYTILTPQRGTDTQYF. CDR3 coding DNA: TGTGCCAGCAGCTTATACACCATCCTTACCCCACAGCGGGGAACAGATACGCAGTATTTT.